The text below deals with one TCR beta chain. In the authors' methods: Nucleated cell number was recorded as an estimate derived from reference gene primer amplification. Assay used: immunoSEQ multiplex PCR; TCRdb lists only in-frame clones, some missing. V, J and clone size derive from that table, while D and trimming were established from the DNA sequence. There are approximately 140,000 clones in the sample; over 80% occur only once, and about 9.5% lies in the top ten. This specimen comes from a study of blood T cell repertoires in COVID-19. Turning to the study itself: Samples came from the United States, Italy and Spain, spanning acute and convalescent COVID-19. Sample material is recorded as cDNA or gDNA derived from T cells, B-cell-depleted T cells, or PBMCs.

With 4 bases clipped from V and 2 bases from J, the junction kept 11 bases outside the gene matches. CDR3 length: 17 amino acids. Germline V gene lookup returns CDR1 SGHNT and CDR2 YYREEE (reference sequence). The rearrangement joins TRBV5-4 to TRBJ2-3; TRBD2 agrees at 9 bases. The receptor comes from a man aged 40-55 years with active or convalescent COVID-19. The sample was peripheral blood. CDR3 sequence (DNA): TGTGCCAGCAGCCGGGGGCGGGGGGGTCTTTCCACAGATACGCAGTATTTT. Protein product: CASSRGRGGLSTDTQYF.